This TCR beta chain comes out of a study of blood T cell repertoires in COVID-19. As for the study in general: Samples representing acute and convalescent COVID-19 were sourced from the United States, Italy and Spain.

V was clipped by 6 bases and J by 2 bases, with 8 bases between them. Germline values: CDR1 WNHNN, CDR2 SYGVQD (reference sequence). CDR3 size: 13 residues. This table comes from immunoSEQ multiplex PCR, and its TCRdb copy is limited to in-frame clones, with some not included. The sample includes around 300,000 clones, 70% to 90% of them seen just once. The V gene is TRBV10-1, the J gene TRBJ2-1; weak D call: TRBD2 (5 bases). The sequencing input was peripheral blood. This receptor was obtained from an older woman with acute or convalescent COVID-19. CDR3: CASSPGTYNEQFF. DNA of the CDR3: TGCGCCAGCAGCCCGGGAACCTACAATGAGCAGTTCTTC.